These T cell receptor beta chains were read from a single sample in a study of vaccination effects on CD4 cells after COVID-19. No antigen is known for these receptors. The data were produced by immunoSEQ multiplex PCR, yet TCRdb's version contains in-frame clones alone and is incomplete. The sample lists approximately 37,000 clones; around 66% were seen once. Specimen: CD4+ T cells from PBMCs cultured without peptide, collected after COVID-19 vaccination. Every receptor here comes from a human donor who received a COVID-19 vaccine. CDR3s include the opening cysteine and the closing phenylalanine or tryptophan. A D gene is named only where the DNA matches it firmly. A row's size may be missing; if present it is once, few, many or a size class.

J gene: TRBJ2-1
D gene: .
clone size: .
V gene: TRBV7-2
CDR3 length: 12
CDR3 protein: CASSLTLNEQFF
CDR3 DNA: TGTGCCAGCAGCCTGACCCTCAATGAGCAGTTCTTC

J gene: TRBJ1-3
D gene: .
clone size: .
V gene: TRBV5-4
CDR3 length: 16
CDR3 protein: CASSLSKGLSGNTIYF
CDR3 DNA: TGTGCCAGCAGCTTGTCGAAGGGGCTCTCTGGAAACACCATATATTTT

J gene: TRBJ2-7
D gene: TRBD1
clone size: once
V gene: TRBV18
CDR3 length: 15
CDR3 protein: CASSLLTGGNGEQYF
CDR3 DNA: TGTGCCAGCTCACTCTTGACAGGGGGCAATGGGGAGCAGTACTTC

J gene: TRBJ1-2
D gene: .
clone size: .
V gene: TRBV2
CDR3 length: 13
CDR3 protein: CASSENRVFGYTF
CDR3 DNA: TGTGCCAGCAGTGAAAACAGGGTGTTCGGCTACACCTTC

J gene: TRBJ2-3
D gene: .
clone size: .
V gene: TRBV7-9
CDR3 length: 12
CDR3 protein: CASSFSGDTQYF
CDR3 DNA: TGTGCCAGCAGCTTCTCCGGGGATACGCAGTATTTT

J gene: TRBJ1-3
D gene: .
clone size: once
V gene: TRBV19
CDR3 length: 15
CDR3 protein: CASRGRGYSGNTIYF
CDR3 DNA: TGTGCCAGTAGAGGGAGGGGTTACTCTGGAAACACCATATATTTT

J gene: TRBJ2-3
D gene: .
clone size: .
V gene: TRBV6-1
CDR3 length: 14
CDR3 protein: CASSDVWGAETQYF
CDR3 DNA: TGTGCCAGCAGTGACGTCTGGGGAGCGGAGACGCAGTATTTT

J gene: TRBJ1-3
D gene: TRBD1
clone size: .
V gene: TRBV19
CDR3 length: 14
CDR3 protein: CASTPDRPGNTIYF
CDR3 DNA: TGTGCCAGTACCCCGGACAGGCCAGGAAACACCATATATTTT

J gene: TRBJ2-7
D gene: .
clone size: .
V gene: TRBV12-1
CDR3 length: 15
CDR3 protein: CASSLPCDNYYEQYF
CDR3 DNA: TGTGCCAGCAGCTTGCCGTGTGACAACTACTACGAGCAGTACTTC

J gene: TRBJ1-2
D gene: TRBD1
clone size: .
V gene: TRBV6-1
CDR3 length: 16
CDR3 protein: CASSEQPGQGAGGYTF
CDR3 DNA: TGTGCCAGCAGTGAACAGCCCGGACAGGGGGCGGGTGGCTACACCTTC

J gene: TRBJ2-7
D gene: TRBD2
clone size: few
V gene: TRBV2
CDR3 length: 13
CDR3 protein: CASRGLAAYEQYF
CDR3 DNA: TGTGCCAGCAGGGGACTAGCGGCCTACGAGCAGTACTTC

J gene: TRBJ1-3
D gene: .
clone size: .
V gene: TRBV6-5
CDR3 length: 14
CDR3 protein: CASASGYSGNTIYF
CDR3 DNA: TGTGCCAGCGCCTCGGGGTACTCTGGAAACACCATATATTTT

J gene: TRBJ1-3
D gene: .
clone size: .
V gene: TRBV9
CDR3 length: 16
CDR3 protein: CASSVRQIFSGNTIYF
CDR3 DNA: TGTGCCAGCAGCGTTCGACAGATATTCTCTGGAAACACCATATATTTT

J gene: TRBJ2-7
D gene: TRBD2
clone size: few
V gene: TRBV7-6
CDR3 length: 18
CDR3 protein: CASSLPLRGSGSSYEQYF
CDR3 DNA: TGTGCCAGCAGCTTACCCCTCCGGGGTAGCGGGAGCTCCTACGAGCAGTACTTC

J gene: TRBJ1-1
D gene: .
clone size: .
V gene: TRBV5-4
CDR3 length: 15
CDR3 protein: CASSPLAGVNTEAFF
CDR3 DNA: TGTGCCAGCAGCCCACTCGCGGGGGTGAACACTGAAGCTTTCTTT

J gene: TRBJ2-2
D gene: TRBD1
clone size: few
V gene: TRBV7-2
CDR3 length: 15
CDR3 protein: CASRKGGISTGELFF
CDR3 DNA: TGTGCCAGCAGGAAAGGGGGCATCAGCACCGGGGAGCTGTTTTTT

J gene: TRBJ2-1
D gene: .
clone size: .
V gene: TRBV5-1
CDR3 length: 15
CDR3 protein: CASSLQGSSYNEQFF
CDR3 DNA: TGCGCCAGCAGCTTGCAGGGAAGCTCCTACAATGAGCAGTTCTTC

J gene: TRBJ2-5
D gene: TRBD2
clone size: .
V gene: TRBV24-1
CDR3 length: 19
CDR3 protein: CATSAGTSGGFAAQETQYF
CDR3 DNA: TGTGCCACCAGTGCGGGGACTAGCGGGGGTTTTGCAGCCCAAGAGACCCAGTACTTC

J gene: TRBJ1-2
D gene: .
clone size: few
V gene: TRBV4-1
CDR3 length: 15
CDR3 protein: CASSQNTGVNYGYTF
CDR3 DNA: TGCGCCAGCAGCCAAAATACAGGAGTTAACTATGGCTACACCTTC

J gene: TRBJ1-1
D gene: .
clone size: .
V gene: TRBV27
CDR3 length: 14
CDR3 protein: CASSLTAYSLEAFF
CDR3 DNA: TGTGCCAGCAGTCTGACAGCGTACTCCCTTGAAGCTTTCTTT

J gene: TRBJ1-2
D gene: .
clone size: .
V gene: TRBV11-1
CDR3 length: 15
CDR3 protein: CASTTSPGTNYGYTF
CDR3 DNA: TGTGCCAGCACCACCTCCCCGGGAACTAACTATGGCTACACCTTC

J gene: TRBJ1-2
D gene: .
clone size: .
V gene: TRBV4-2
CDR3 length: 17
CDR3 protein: CASSPLTPAGKGEGYTF
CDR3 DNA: TGTGCCAGCAGCCCGCTTACCCCGGCAGGGAAGGGCGAAGGCTACACCTTC

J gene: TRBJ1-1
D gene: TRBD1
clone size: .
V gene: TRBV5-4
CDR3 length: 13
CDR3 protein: CASSSGQPGGAFF
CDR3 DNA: TGTGCCAGCAGCTCGGGACAGCCGGGGGGAGCTTTCTTT

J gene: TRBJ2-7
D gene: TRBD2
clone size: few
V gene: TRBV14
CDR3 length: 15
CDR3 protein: CASSQTSGITYEQYF
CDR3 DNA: TGTGCCAGCAGCCAGACTAGCGGGATCACCTACGAGCAGTACTTC

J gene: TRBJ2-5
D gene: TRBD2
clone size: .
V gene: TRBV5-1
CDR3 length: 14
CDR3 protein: CASSLWGGQETQYF
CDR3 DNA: TGCGCCAGCAGCTTGTGGGGGGGCCAAGAGACCCAGTACTTC

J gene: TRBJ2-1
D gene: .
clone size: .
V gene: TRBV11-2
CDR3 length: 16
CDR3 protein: CASSLRLAYSYNEQFF
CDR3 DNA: TGTGCCAGCAGCTTAAGGCTAGCATATTCCTACAATGAGCAGTTCTTC

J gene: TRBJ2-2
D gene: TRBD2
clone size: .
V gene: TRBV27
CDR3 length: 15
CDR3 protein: CASSPRTSGTGELFF
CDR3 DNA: TGTGCCAGCAGTCCGAGGACTAGCGGGACCGGGGAGCTGTTTTTT

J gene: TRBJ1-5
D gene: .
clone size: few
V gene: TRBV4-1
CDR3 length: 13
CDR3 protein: CASSLPGNQPQHF
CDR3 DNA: TGCGCCAGCAGCCTCCCCGGCAATCAGCCCCAGCATTTT

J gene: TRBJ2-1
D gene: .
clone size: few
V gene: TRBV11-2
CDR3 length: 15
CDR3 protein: CASSSSGHSYNEQFF
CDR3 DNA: TGTGCCAGCAGCTCGAGCGGGCACTCCTACAATGAGCAGTTCTTC

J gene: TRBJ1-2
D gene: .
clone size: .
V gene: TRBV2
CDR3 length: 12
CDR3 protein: CASSEATFGYTF
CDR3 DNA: TGTGCCAGCAGTGAAGCGACTTTTGGCTACACCTTC

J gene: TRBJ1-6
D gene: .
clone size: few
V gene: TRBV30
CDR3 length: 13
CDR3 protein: CAWSRGVDSPLHF
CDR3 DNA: TGTGCCTGGAGTAGGGGGGTGGATTCACCCCTCCACTTT

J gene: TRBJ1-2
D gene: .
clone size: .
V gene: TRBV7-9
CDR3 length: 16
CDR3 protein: CASSFPPQGGAYGYTF
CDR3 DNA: TGTGCCAGCAGCTTCCCCCCACAGGGCGGTGCCTATGGCTACACCTTC